This T cell receptor beta chain was documented in a study of T cells after yellow fever vaccination. Trimming removed 5 bases at V and 2 bases at J, with 6 bases between. The germline CDR1 and CDR2 sequences are SGHTA and FQGNSA. CDR3 length equals 12 residues. This clonotype was detected many times. 5'RACE template switching produced TCR cDNA carrying a universal primer site and UMIs. TCRdb ran MiXCR on the 5' RACE reads and lists one entry per CDR3 protein. The profile shows about 160,000 distinct CDR3 sequences, about 7% of them singletons. Sequencing was performed on CD4+ T cells sorted from PBMCs, taken 5 days after the first yellow fever vaccination. This rearrangement joins TRBV7-2 to TRBJ1-2, with D unclear. This clonotype originated in a man aged 18 to 30 who received the YFV17D yellow fever vaccine. In DNA form, the CDR3 reads TGTGCCAGCAGCCGCGACAACTATGGCTACACCTTC. This encodes CASSRDNYGYTF.